Each of the 28 T cell receptor beta chains below was sequenced from the same sample in a study of blood T cell repertoires in COVID-19. Repertoires were generated with immunoSEQ multiplex PCR, while TCRdb's copy carries only in-frame clones and drops some. The sample lists about 190,000 clones; approximately 90% were seen once. The sample comprised PBMCs or T cells enriched from blood (not recorded which). These receptors were collected from a woman in her 40s in a cohort exposed to, infected with or recovered from COVID-19 (not recorded which).

The chain employs TRBV11-2 and TRBJ1-6; 8 bases agree with TRBD1. The germline gives CDR1 SGHAT, CDR2 FQNNGV. Trimming removed 10 bases from V and 9 bases from J; junction bases left unmatched: 14. CDR3 size: 15 residues. This CDR3 reads CANRFGTGRSSPLHF. The CDR3 DNA is TGTGCCAACAGATTCGGGACAGGAAGAAGTTCACCCCTCCACTTT.

CDR3 coding DNA: TGTGCCAGCAGCCATTCAGGACTAGCGGGAGGGCCGAGCTACGAGCAGTACTTC. Protein: CASSHSGLAGGPSYEQYF. This rearrangement joins TRBV3-1 (or the pseudogene TRBV3-2) to TRBJ2-7; TRBD2 matches at 15 bases. After removal of 3 bases from V and 3 bases from J, the junction contained 9 bases not matched to a gene. Germline CDR1 reads LGHDT; CDR2 reads YNNKEL (reference sequence). CDR3 length: 18 amino acids.

The rearrangement links TRBV11-3 to TRBJ2-3; 10 nucleotides line up with TRBD2. The germline V gene has CDR1 SGHNT and CDR2 YENEEA. V was pared by 2 bases and J by 5 bases, with 7 bases of the junction left unmatched. The CDR3 has 16 residues. The CDR3 sequence is CASSLFLAGAGDTQYF. The CDR3 coding sequence is TGTGCCAGCAGCTTATTCCTAGCGGGAGCTGGAGATACGCAGTATTTT.

V gene TRBV27 combines with J gene TRBJ2-5; 8 nucleotides match TRBD1. The CDR3 spans 16 residues. The germline V gene has CDR1 MNHEY and CDR2 SMNVEV (reference sequence). V lost 3 bases to trimming and J lost 4 bases; unmatched junction nucleotides: 10. For the CDR3, the DNA is TGTGCCAGCAGTTTGGGAGACAGGGGCGGAGGAGAGACCCAGTACTTC. This codes for CASSLGDRGGGETQYF.

The CDR3 nucleotides are TGTGCCAGCAGCGTTATGAACACTGAAGCTTTCTTT. Its translation: CASSVMNTEAFF. This chain uses TRBV5-4 with TRBJ1-1; D gene ambiguous. CDR3 length: 12 amino acids. The V and J ends lost 4 bases and 0 bases respectively, with 4 bases between them. Germline assignment: CDR1 SGHNT and CDR2 YYREEE (reference sequence). The entire variable domain, with the rest obtained from reference TRBV5-4 and TRBJ1-1, is as follows: ETGVTQSPTHLIKTRGQQVTLRCSSQSGHNTVSWYQQALGQGPQFIFQYYREEENGRGNFPPRFSGLQFPNYSSELNVNALELDDSALYLCASSVMNTEAFFGQGTRLTVV.

The chain links TRBV5-1 to TRBJ1-4, with 7 bases aligning to TRBD1. The J segment lost 8 bases and the V segment lost 4 bases, leaving 17 bases of the junction unmatched. The CDR3 is 17 amino acids. Germline lookup yields CDR1 SGHRS and CDR2 YFSETQ. CDR3 in amino acids: CASSPYIIDREQEKLFF. CDR3 nucleotide sequence: TGCGCCAGCAGCCCCTACATAATTGACAGGGAGCAGGAAAAACTGTTTTTT.

The rearrangement joins TRBV5-1 to TRBJ1-3; 9 nucleotides line up with TRBD1. Losses at the gene ends were 4 bases for V and 4 bases for J; bases not matched to a gene: 3. CDR3 size: 14 residues. Germline V CDR1 and CDR2: SGHRS, YFSETQ. This CDR3 reads CASSPGTGGNTIYF. The DNA for the CDR3 is TGCGCCAGCAGCCCGGGGACAGGGGGAAACACCATATATTTT.

J is TRBJ1-2 and V is TRBV6-5; no clear D gene. CDR1 MNHEY and CDR2 SVGAGI come from the germline V gene. The CDR3 length is 13 residues. Trimming removed 6 bases at V and 0 bases at J, with 8 bases between. The DNA for the CDR3 is TGTGCCAGCAGGTCGGACTCTAACTATGGCTACACCTTC. This encodes CASRSDSNYGYTF.

The V gene is TRBV6-2 or TRBV6-3, the J gene TRBJ2-7; possible D gene TRBD1, 7 bases. The CDR3 has 14 residues. Trimming removed 2 bases from V and 4 bases from J, with 12 bases in between. Germline assignment: CDR1 MNHEY and CDR2 SVGEGT. In DNA form, the CDR3 reads TGTGCCAGCAGTTACGCTCCAGGGGGGTACGAGCAGTACTTC. This sequence encodes CASSYAPGGYEQYF.

J is TRBJ1-1 and V is TRBV5-1, with D unclear. Looked up from germline, CDR1 is SGHRS and CDR2 is YFSETQ. This CDR3 contains 11 residues. Trimming took 0 bases from V and 11 from J, leaving 8 bases between them. CDR3 bases: TGCGCCAGCAGCTTGGGGGGAGATGCTTTCTTT. This translates into CASSLGGDAFF.

The chain combines TRBV25-1 with TRBJ2-7; D possibly corresponds to TRBD2 (5 bases). CDR3 length: 13 amino acids. CDR1 and CDR2 (germline): MGHDK, SYGVNS. V lost 6 bases and J lost 2, with 11 bases in between. This CDR3 reads CASSRDPTYEQYF. The CDR3 DNA reads TGTGCCAGCAGCCGGGATCCAACCTACGAGCAGTACTTC.

The rearrangement uses TRBV12-3 or TRBV12-4 and TRBJ2-1; D uncertain. V was trimmed by 8 bases and J by 9 bases, leaving 14 bases between them. This CDR3 region has 12 residues. The CDR3: CASSPLASEQFF. The CDR3 bases are TGTGCCAGCTCCCCCCTCGCCAGTGAGCAGTTCTTC.

The chain carries TRBV7-9 and TRBJ1-2, with D perhaps TRBD1 (5 bases). Germline V CDR1 and CDR2: SEHNR, FQNEAQ (reference sequence). This CDR3 has 12 residues. Trimming cost V 7 bases and J 8 bases, with 14 bases left between them. Here the CDR3 DNA reads TGTGCCAGCATGGTAGGGGCTGGAGGCTACACCTTC. Protein product: CASMVGAGGYTF.

V gene TRBV29-1 combines with J gene TRBJ1-2; 7 bases are a match to TRBD1. V shed 3 bases and J 4 bases; nucleotides not matched to a gene: 20. Germline V gene lookup returns CDR1 SQVTM and CDR2 ANQGSEA. The length of the CDR3 is 18 residues. This CDR3 reads CSVDDRDSFFAARYGYTF. CDR3 bases: TGCAGCGTTGATGACCGGGACAGCTTCTTCGCTGCACGCTATGGCTACACCTTC.

Worth noting for this clone: A junction boundary mismatches the germline segment, possibly from a read error. The CDR3 DNA reads as TGTGTCAGCAGCCCGGGACAGGGAGGAGCTGAAGCTTTCTTT. Protein product: CVSSPGQGGAEAFF. This chain joins TRBV7-9 and TRBJ1-1, with 9 positions matching TRBD1. Germline V gives CDR1 SEHNR, CDR2 FQNEAQ (reference sequence). This CDR3 comprises 14 residues.

The chain recombines TRBV6-1 with TRBJ2-7; no clear D gene. Germline CDR1 MNHNS, CDR2 SASEGT. V dropped 1 base and J dropped 7 bases, with 11 bases sitting between them. This CDR3 region has 13 residues. The CDR3 DNA reads TGTGCCAGCAGTGAAGTGGGCAACCGGGAGCAGTACTTC. Protein: CASSEVGNREQYF.

This rearrangement joins TRBV6-5 to TRBJ1-2; D unresolved. Looked up from germline, CDR1 is MNHEY and CDR2 is SVGAGI. Trimming took off 0 bases at V and 4 bases at J, with 15 bases between the two ends. The CDR3 has 16 amino acids. The CDR3 is CASSYSPWQKIYGYTF. In DNA form, the CDR3 reads TGTGCCAGCAGTTACTCTCCTTGGCAAAAAATCTATGGCTACACCTTC.

This chain joins TRBV28 and TRBJ1-2; TRBD1 is a possible D gene (6 bases). Germline V gene sequence: CDR1 MDHEN, CDR2 SYDVKM. This CDR3 is 15 amino acids long. Trimming cost V 5 bases and J 5 bases, with 18 bases left between them. The CDR3 DNA is TGTGCCAGCAGTCCCCCGGACGAGGGGGGGTATGGCTACACCTTC. Protein: CASSPPDEGGYGYTF.

The J gene is TRBJ2-7, the V gene TRBV3-1 (or the pseudogene TRBV3-2); 7 bases line up with TRBD1. The length of the CDR3 is 15 residues. V was clipped by 2 bases and J by 1 base; unmatched bases: 5. Germline V gives CDR1 LGHDT, CDR2 YNNKEL (reference sequence). The CDR3 region has the DNA TGTGCCAGCAGCCAATCCGGGACAGTTTCCTACGAGCAGTACTTC. It encodes CASSQSGTVSYEQYF.

V gene TRBV18 combines with J gene TRBJ2-4, with TRBD1 identical over 10 bases. This CDR3 region has 16 residues. Germline V gives CDR1 KGHSH, CDR2 LQKENI. V shed 4 bases, J shed 6 bases, and the junction held 9 bases outside the gene matches. CDR3 DNA: TGTGCCAGCTCACACTATCAATGGACAGGGGGAAACATTCAGTACTTC. Translated, it gives CASSHYQWTGGNIQYF.

This chain uses TRBV7-9 with TRBJ1-1, with TRBD1 as a possible D gene (5 bases). The V gene's germline CDR1 is SEHNR and CDR2 FQNEAQ (reference sequence). The V end was cut by 2 bases, the J end by 3 bases, with 10 bases between. This CDR3 contains 14 residues. CDR3 amino acids: CASSLSGSDTEAFF. The DNA of the CDR3 is TGTGCCAGCAGCTTATCAGGGTCCGACACTGAAGCTTTCTTT.

The chain uses TRBV5-5 and TRBJ2-2; D might be TRBD1 (6 bases). From germline, CDR1 is SGHKS and CDR2 YYEKEE (reference sequence). The V end was cut by 3 bases, the J end by 0 bases, with 12 bases between. This CDR3 comprises 16 residues. The CDR3 DNA sequence: TGTGCCAGCAGCTCCATGAAGGGGGCGAACACCGGGGAGCTGTTTTTT. Its translation: CASSSMKGANTGELFF.

This rearrangement joins TRBV7-8 to TRBJ1-1, with 12 bases matching TRBD1. After removal of 2 bases from V and 3 bases from J, the junction contained 10 bases not matched to a gene. The CDR3 is 18 amino acids. Germline CDR1 SGHVS, CDR2 FQNEAQ. The CDR3 region has the DNA TGTGCCAGCAGCTTACCTCCGGGACAGGGGGCAATGTACACTGAAGCTTTCTTT. Translated: CASSLPPGQGAMYTEAFF.

The rearrangement links TRBV19 to TRBJ1-5; 7 bases are a match to TRBD1. Germline CDR1 and CDR2: LNHDA and SQIVND (reference sequence). With V trimmed by 2 bases and J by 0 bases, 10 bases remained unmatched. This CDR3 has 18 amino acids. The CDR3 spells CASSIFPTGIHSNQPQHF. CDR3 coding DNA: TGTGCCAGTAGTATATTCCCGACAGGGATACATAGCAATCAGCCCCAGCATTTT.

The gene calls are TRBV2 and TRBJ2-2, with D perhaps TRBD1 (5 bases). The CDR3 sequence is 14 residues long. CDR1 and CDR2 from the germline V gene are SNHLY and FYNNEI. Trimming shortened V by 7 bases and J by 1 base, and 10 bases separated the two germline ends. CDR3 loop: CASKGTGNTGELFF. The CDR3 region has the DNA TGTGCCAGCAAGGGTACAGGGAACACCGGGGAGCTGTTTTTT.

Of note for this clone: This specimen includes other DNA sequences encoding the same CDR3. The rearrangement joins TRBV15 to TRBJ1-1; 8 bases match TRBD1. After removal of 2 bases from V and 1 base from J, the junction contained 3 bases not matched to a gene. CDR3 size: 15 residues. Per germline, CDR1 LNHNV and CDR2 YYDKDF (reference sequence). The DNA of the CDR3 is TGTGCCACCAGCAGATTACAGGGGGGGAACACTGAAGCTTTCTTT. It specifies CATSRLQGGNTEAFF.

The rearrangement links TRBV19 to TRBJ1-2; D is unresolved. The ends were cut back, 5 bases at V and 0 bases at J, with 22 bases in the middle. Germline assignment: CDR1 LNHDA and CDR2 SQIVND (reference sequence). The CDR3 covers 18 residues. The CDR3 spells CASSLARSPLPSNYGYTF. CDR3 nucleotide sequence: TGTGCCAGTAGTCTTGCGAGGTCGCCCCTACCATCTAACTATGGCTACACCTTC.

The gene calls are TRBV7-2 and TRBJ2-7; 10 bases fit TRBD2. The CDR3 is 14 residues long. Germline V gene lookup returns CDR1 SGHTA and CDR2 FQGNSA. V shed 6 bases and J 2 bases; nucleotides not matched to a gene: 4. CDR3 nucleotides: TGTGCCAGCAGTCCTAGCGGGGGCCCCTACGAGCAGTACTTC. It is translated as CASSPSGGPYEQYF.